The T cell receptor beta chain described here comes from a study of CD8+ T cells in alopecia areata. Across the whole study: Treatment comprised oral tofacitinib, 5 to 10 mg twice daily, in treated patients.

Investigators isolated RNA and reverse transcribed it into cDNA to act as the sequencing template. Sequencing used immunoSEQ multiplex PCR; TCRdb keeps in-frame clones, though not all of them. The sample carries some 150,000 clones, under 60% recorded once. It was from alopecia areata patients that lesional scalp punch biopsies and peripheral blood were collected. Cell sorting on a FACSAria was used to separate CD4+ and CD8+ T cells from the PBMCs. Per germline, CDR1 SSHAT and CDR2 FNYEAQ (reference sequence). The CDR3 has 15 amino acids. To note about this clone: Its antigen is unidentified. The junction shows a germline mismatch at one end, possibly a read error.

Whole-study results and caveats: Tissue-resident alphabeta T cells belonging to normal skin likewise get sequenced within scalp specimens.

This sequence joins TRBV7-7 and TRBJ2-7; 13 bases are shared with TRBD2. Matching the DNA end better, TRBJ2-5 makes the J call doubtful. Material: CD4+ T cells sorted from blood, obtained at week 0. This sequence was found in a human donor with alopecia areata. As DNA, the CDR3 is TGTGCTAGCAGCTCGGGGACTAGCGGGACGGAGACCCAGTACTTC. It yields the protein CASSSGTSGTETQYF.